These 26 T cell receptor beta chains originate from one sample sequenced in a study of T cell responses to AZD1222 COVID-19 vaccine. The table came from immunoSEQ multiplex PCR; TCRdb's copy has only in-frame clones and leaves some out. Counted here are around 140,000 clones, over 90% occurring once; the ten biggest clones make up 5% to 6.5%. This material consisted of peripheral blood, taken on day 0 of AZD1222 vaccination. These receptors were obtained from an adult in good health.

The chain is built from TRBV6-6 and TRBJ1-6; possible D gene TRBD1, 6 bases. Trimming stripped 2 bases from V and 7 bases from J, with 15 bases between. The CDR3 covers 16 residues. From germline, CDR1 is MNHNY and CDR2 SVGAGI (reference sequence). Here the CDR3 DNA reads TGTGCCAGCAGTTACGGACAGTTAACCAAAAATTCACCCCTCCACTTT. It specifies CASSYGQLTKNSPLHF.

The chain employs TRBV6-5 and TRBJ2-3; D not resolved. The CDR3 consists of 14 residues. With 4 bases removed from V and 0 bases from J, the gap between germline ends came to 8 bases. CDR1 is MNHEY, CDR2 SVGAGI, per germline. In nucleotides, the CDR3 is TGTGCCAGCAGTTTAGACGGTAGCACAGATACGCAGTATTTT. Translating it yields CASSLDGSTDTQYF.

The chain has TRBV7-9 and TRBJ1-2; D ambiguous. V was pared by 0 bases and J by 9 bases, with 8 bases between. Germline assignment: CDR1 SEHNR and CDR2 FQNEAQ (reference sequence). The CDR3 has 12 residues. CDR3 sequence (DNA): TGTGCCAGCAGCTTAGCGGCAGACCGCTACACCTTC. As protein: CASSLAADRYTF.

Remarks on this clone: Other DNA sequences from this sample encode an identical CDR3 as well. The rearrangement uses TRBV5-1 and TRBJ1-2; possibly TRBD1 for D (5 bases). The CDR3 covers 14 residues. Between the trimmed V and J ends, which lost 4 bases and 2 bases, there was a span of 12 bases. Germline-derived CDR1 and CDR2 are SGHRS and YFSETQ. The CDR3 loop is CASSLGPGNYGYTF. CDR3 nucleotides: TGCGCCAGCAGCCTGGGGCCTGGGAACTATGGCTACACCTTC.

The chain has TRBV5-4 and TRBJ2-3; D not certain. Germline V gives CDR1 SGHNT, CDR2 YYREEE (reference sequence). The CDR3 loop spans 12 amino acids. V lost 0 bases and J lost 8, with 7 bases in between. Here the CDR3 DNA reads TGTGCCAGCAGCTTGGATGATGGTACGCAGTATTTT. The encoded protein is CASSLDDGTQYF.

The J gene is TRBJ2-5, the V gene TRBV19; D unresolved. Germline assignment: CDR1 LNHDA and CDR2 SQIVND (reference sequence). V was cut by 8 bases and J by 4 bases, with 8 bases left in between. The CDR3 contains 11 residues. DNA of the CDR3: TGTGCCAGTGGGCTCATAGAGACCCAGTACTTC. It yields the protein CASGLIETQYF.

CDR3 nucleotides: TGTGCCAGCAGTCCCACCGGGACAAACAACTATGGCTACACCTTC. Translation: CASSPTGTNNYGYTF. The chain employs TRBV28 and TRBJ1-2, with a possible D match to TRBD1 (6 bases). The CDR3 has 15 residues. Trimming took off 5 bases at V and 2 bases at J, with 15 bases between the two ends. CDR1 and CDR2 from the germline V gene are MDHEN and SYDVKM.

This chain connects TRBV5-6 to TRBJ1-1, with no clear D. Germline CDR1 and CDR2: SGHDT and YYEEEE. The CDR3 has 13 amino acids. The V end was cut by 2 bases, the J end by 6 bases, with 11 bases between. This CDR3 reads CASSFLSGAEAFF. The CDR3 region has the DNA TGTGCCAGCAGCTTTTTATCAGGAGCTGAAGCTTTCTTT.

A single count supports this clone. V usage is TRBV11-3 and J usage is TRBJ1-1; D remains unclear. V lost 3 bases to trimming and J lost 3 bases, with 14 bases between them. This CDR3 contains 15 residues. Germline-derived CDR1 and CDR2 are SGHNT and YENEEA. The CDR3 is CASSFVTITDTEAFF. CDR3 coding DNA: TGTGCCAGCAGCTTCGTTACAATTACGGACACTGAAGCTTTCTTT.

The chain links TRBV5-4 to TRBJ2-5; D is ambiguous. In germline, CDR1 is SGHNT, CDR2 YYREEE (reference sequence). The CDR3 is 12 amino acids. V lost 4 bases, J lost 0 bases, and 4 bases lay in between. CDR3 nucleotides: TGTGCCAGCAGCCCGTACCAAGAGACCCAGTACTTC. It translates to CASSPYQETQYF.

V usage is TRBV28 and J usage is TRBJ1-3, with D uncertain. The CDR3 sequence is 17 residues long. From germline, CDR1 is MDHEN and CDR2 SYDVKM. V lost 1 base, J lost 0 bases, and 13 bases lay in between. The CDR3 bases are TGTGCCAGCAGTTTATTGCGTTACAAGAGCTCTGGAAACACCATATATTTT. Residues: CASSLLRYKSSGNTIYF.

The chain has TRBV28 and TRBJ1-1; 7 bases line up with TRBD1. The CDR3 covers 13 residues. The junction had 2 bases not matched to a gene; V was cut back by 2 bases and J by 5 bases. Germline assignment: CDR1 MDHEN and CDR2 SYDVKM. CDR3 in DNA: TGTGCCAGCAGTTTAGAGGGGGCGACTGAAGCTTTCTTT. As protein: CASSLEGATEAFF.

As for this clone: Within the sample, other DNA sequences also encode this same CDR3. The rearrangement joins TRBV10-1 to TRBJ2-2; D ambiguous. The CDR3 spans 13 residues. Germline loops: CDR1 WNHNN, CDR2 SYGVQD (reference sequence). Trimming stripped 0 bases from V and 5 bases from J, with 4 bases between. Here the CDR3 reads CASSESNTGELFF. DNA of the CDR3: TGCGCCAGCAGTGAGTCTAATACCGGGGAGCTGTTTTTT.

The genes are TRBV4-2 and TRBJ2-1; TRBD2 agrees at 11 bases. Germline loops: CDR1 LGHNA, CDR2 YNFKEQ. V shed 5 bases and J 4 bases; nucleotides not matched to a gene: 4. The length of the CDR3 is 15 residues. CDR3 sequence: CASSRTSGLYNEQFF. CDR3 nucleotides: TGTGCCAGCAGCAGGACTAGCGGGCTTTACAATGAGCAGTTCTTC.

This chain uses TRBV18 with TRBJ1-1; unclear D gene. Trimming cost V 0 bases and J 6 bases, with 2 bases left between them. The CDR3 extends over 11 amino acids. CDR1 and CDR2 from the germline V gene are KGHSH and LQKENI. For the CDR3, the DNA is TGTGCCAGCTCACCACCGCCTGAAGCTTTCTTT. Amino acid sequence: CASSPPPEAFF.

V is TRBV5-4 and J is TRBJ2-7, with D perhaps TRBD1 or TRBD2 (5 bases each). The germline V and J ends were trimmed by 2 bases and 2 bases, with 11 bases remaining between them. The germline CDR1 and CDR2 sequences are SGHNT and YYREEE (reference sequence). The CDR3 sequence is 14 residues long. The CDR3 here is CASSLADNPYEQYF. The CDR3 DNA is TGTGCCAGCAGCTTAGCGGACAATCCCTACGAGCAGTACTTC.

The J gene is TRBJ1-1, the V gene TRBV11-2; D unclear. V lost 2 bases and J 4 bases, leaving 11 bases between the germline ends. Germline V gives CDR1 SGHAT, CDR2 FQNNGV. This CDR3 is built from 14 residues. CDR3 in amino acids: CASSLWELGTEAFF. The CDR3 coding sequence is TGTGCCAGCAGCTTATGGGAGTTGGGCACTGAAGCTTTCTTT.

This rearrangement joins TRBV7-8 to TRBJ1-2; 7 positions agree with TRBD1. This CDR3 is 15 amino acids long. CDR1 SGHVS and CDR2 FQNEAQ come from the germline V gene. V gave up 5 bases and J gave up 0 bases; unmatched junction bases: 6. The DNA of the CDR3 is TGTGCCAGCAGCCTCGTCCAGGGGGCTAACTATGGCTACACCTTC. Residues: CASSLVQGANYGYTF.

J is TRBJ2-1 and V is TRBV2; TRBD2 aligns across 7 bases. CDR1 SNHLY and CDR2 FYNNEI come from the germline V gene. The CDR3 is 16 residues long. The V and J ends lost 2 bases and 7 bases, in that order; junction bases with no gene match: 11. The CDR3 region is CASSENSGGGLNEQFF. CDR3 nucleotides: TGTGCCAGCAGTGAAAATTCGGGAGGAGGTTTGAATGAGCAGTTCTTC.

The chain has TRBV2 and TRBJ1-2; D unclear. CDR1 is SNHLY, CDR2 FYNNEI, per germline. The CDR3 contains 15 residues. V gave up 5 bases and J gave up 3 bases, with 16 bases separating them. CDR3 sequence: CASSPLRVAYYGYTF. CDR3 nucleotides: TGTGCCAGCAGTCCTCTGCGGGTCGCCTACTATGGCTACACCTTC.

The chain recombines TRBV19 with TRBJ2-7, with D tentatively TRBD2 (5 bases). The CDR3 runs to 19 residues. V gave up 3 bases and J gave up 0 bases, with 24 bases separating them. Germline V gene lookup returns CDR1 LNHDA and CDR2 SQIVND (reference sequence). The CDR3 DNA follows: TGTGCCAGTAGTATGTCAACATGGGGAGAAACAGCCCACTCCTACGAGCAGTACTTC. This sequence encodes CASSMSTWGETAHSYEQYF.

The gene calls are TRBV10-3 and TRBJ1-4; D ambiguous. This CDR3 comprises 15 residues. CDR1 ENHRY and CDR2 SYGVKD come from the germline V gene. Trimming removed 2 bases at V and 3 bases at J, with 10 bases between. The CDR3 DNA reads TGTGCCATCAGTGAGACGACCGAACCTAATGAAAAACTGTTTTTT. Amino acid sequence: CAISETTEPNEKLFF.

The CDR3 reads CASSSSGTGGNTEAFF. Here the CDR3 DNA reads TGCGCCAGCAGCTCCTCCGGGACAGGGGGGAACACTGAAGCTTTCTTT. The chain joins TRBV5-1 to TRBJ1-1, with 11 bases lining up with TRBD1. The CDR3 contains 16 residues. Germline values: CDR1 SGHRS, CDR2 YFSETQ. V lost 3 bases, J lost 1 base, and 5 bases stayed unmatched.

This clone was detected only once. This chain connects TRBV5-4 to TRBJ2-5, with a possible D match to TRBD2 (5 bases). The CDR3 covers 14 residues. Germline assignment: CDR1 SGHNT and CDR2 YYREEE (reference sequence). Trimming left V 2 bases short and J 2 bases short, with 10 bases between. The CDR3 is CASSFGMRQETQYF. The CDR3 coding sequence is TGTGCCAGCAGCTTCGGGATGCGGCAAGAGACCCAGTACTTC. Drawing the rest from reference TRBV5-4 and TRBJ2-5, the complete variable domain is ETGVTQSPTHLIKTRGQQVTLRCSSQSGHNTVSWYQQALGQGPQFIFQYYREEENGRGNFPPRFSGLQFPNYSSELNVNALELDDSALYLCASSFGMRQETQYFGPGTRLLVL.

CDR3 residues: CASSSPRAGNTIYF. The CDR3 DNA follows: TGTGCCAGCAGCTCCCCCCGGGCGGGAAACACCATATATTTT. The chain employs TRBV11-2 and TRBJ1-3; the D is unclear. The germline V gene encodes CDR1 SGHAT and CDR2 FQNNGV. Trimming cost V 4 bases and J 4 bases, with 11 bases left between them. The CDR3 has 14 amino acids.

The CDR3 coding sequence is TGTGCCAGCAGCGTCAATTCTGGGCAGGGCAAAGAATTGGCGAACACCGGGGAGCTGTTTTTT. Protein: CASSVNSGQGKELANTGELFF. J is TRBJ2-2 and V is TRBV21-1; TRBD1 is the table's D call, not checked against the DNA. TRBV21-1 is described as a pseudogene. The CDR3 is made up of 21 amino acids.